This T cell receptor (beta chain) was sequenced in a study of breast tumors, draining lymph nodes, adjacent tissues (dated by TCRdb to the mid-2010s). Background for the entire study: In breast cancer patients, the study compared the TCR beta repertoires of tumor, adjacent nontumor tissue and axillary lymph nodes. The study was designed to assess the relationships and possible T-cell exchange between tumor, surrounding tissue and draining lymph node repertoires in human breast cancer. Results and caveats for the whole study, not just this receptor: Tumor and nontumor tissue repertoires were significantly more similar in luminal-like than in basal-like breast cancer. T-cell repertoire diversity in tumors was found to be lower than in lymph nodes but higher than in nontumor tissue, and preferential V and J gene usage was observed. The conclusion that tumor T cells originate in lymph nodes was framed as consistent with a hypothesis rather than directly demonstrated. The data were judged consistent with most tumor T cells deriving from the lymph node and then expanding within tumor tissue.

Points on this clonotype: Its antigen remains unidentified. No qualities accompany the bases; no much larger clone lies one base away.

The sample was run on an Illumina HiSeq 2000. TCR beta chain libraries were generated by multiplex PCR amplification. High-throughput sequencing was used to analyze the amplified TCR beta chain products. The public reads were quality trimmed at Q25 with fastp and then assembled into clones with MiXCR by TCRdb, keeping productive beta chains. Rows merge per CDR3 protein into single entries with the most common DNA and genes. The sample contains approximately 90,000 distinct CDR3 sequences, approximately 31% of them found a single time. Over 8% of the sample is in the top ten clones. Lymph node samples were obtained from the axillary draining lymph nodes of breast cancer patients. The sequenced sample was axillary lymph node tissue. The source is a female donor with breast cancer. Some clones in this sample may be carry-over from other donors' samples.

The DNA sequence reads TGTGCCAGCAGTTACTCAGTAGGCGATACTCGGTACTTC. Translated, this gives CASSYSVGDTRYF. The chain is encoded by TRBV6-2 or TRBV6-3 joined to TRBJ2-4; no D gene is confidently identified. At the junction V is shortened by 0 bases and J by 15 bases, with 15 bases in between. The CDR3 spans 13 residues, from the cysteine through the phenylalanine. Only the CDR3 portion is preserved as DNA: 39 bases, with reading frame beginning at the first base. The germline V gene supplies CDR1 MNHEY and CDR2 SVGEGT.